The sequence of this TCR beta chain was determined in a study of PD-L1 blockade in urothelial cancer. As for time point: pretreatment peripheral blood. This CDR3 contains 13 residues. Looked up from germline, CDR1 is SGHAT and CDR2 is FQNNGV. Trimming took 2 bases from V and 9 from J, leaving 11 bases between them. What went into each PCR as a spike was synthetic TCR analog templates. Clones were read by immunoSEQ multiplex PCR, and TCRdb kept only the in-frame ones, dropping some. Of around 63,000 clones in the sample, 81% were seen once. The clonotype was recovered from a man between 65 and 80 years old with urothelial cancer. The chain recombines TRBV11-2 with TRBJ1-5, with D uncertain. Specimen: PBMCs, collected around atezolizumab (anti-PD-L1) treatment. CDR3 sequence (DNA): TGTGCCAGCAGCTTACAGGCATTGGGGCCCCAGCATTTT. Translated, it gives CASSLQALGPQHF.